This T cell receptor (beta chain) was sequenced for a study of CD8 T cells in Susac syndrome. After extraction with the RNeasy kit, roughly 0.45 to 1 ug of the RNA was reverse transcribed using random hexamers. TCRdb re-called the immunoSEQ multiplex PCR reads with MiXCR, one entry per CDR3 protein. The sample shows about 210,000 distinct CDR3 sequences, nearly 97% of them seen only once. From blood CD8+ and CD4+ T cells, the TCR beta chain was sequenced. The germline CDR1 and CDR2 sequences are LGHDT and YNNKEL (reference sequence). This CDR3 is 15 amino acids long. The junction had 5 bases not matched to a gene; V was cut back by 3 bases and J by 5 bases. Concerning this clonotype: The antigen is not known.

Study-wide points: The study admitted that it had a relatively small number of individuals in its TCR sequencing and HLA analysis.

The J gene is TRBJ1-4, the V gene TRBV3-1; 8 bases fit TRBD1. This TCR derives from a human donor with multiple sclerosis. The sequenced sample consisted of CD4+ T cells from PBMCs. The CDR3 region is CASSHGTGLNEKLFF. The CDR3 nucleotides are TGTGCCAGCAGCCACGGGACAGGCCTCAATGAAAAACTGTTTTTT.